Here is one TCR beta chain with its context. The record originates from a study of blood T cell repertoires in COVID-19. Study-level background: Italy, Spain and the United States were the sources of the convalescent and acute COVID-19 samples. Sample material is recorded as cDNA or gDNA derived from T cells, B-cell-depleted T cells, or PBMCs.

Per the original methods: Quantification of nucleated cells was approximated via reference gene primer amplification. Clones were read by immunoSEQ multiplex PCR, and TCRdb kept only the in-frame ones, dropping some. V and J calls and clone size are copied from that table; D and trimming were computed from the DNA. Counted here are roughly 14,000 clones, 55% to 85% occurring once; the ten biggest clones make up around 9.7%. J was trimmed by 10 bases and V by 4 bases; bases with no gene match: 8. The CDR3 contains 15 residues. CDR1 MNHEY and CDR2 SMNVEV come from the germline V gene (reference sequence).

The rearrangement links TRBV27 to TRBJ2-1; 12 positions match TRBD2. Sequencing input: peripheral blood. The sequence derives from a man in his 70s with acute or convalescent COVID-19. This CDR3 is CASSSSGRVRGEQFF. In DNA form, the CDR3 reads TGTGCCAGCAGTTCTAGCGGGAGGGTCCGGGGAGAGCAGTTCTTC.